A single sample gave rise to the 30 T cell receptor beta chains below, sequenced in a study of blood T cell repertoires in COVID-19. The method was immunoSEQ multiplex PCR; TCRdb's version includes in-frame clones alone and lacks a portion of them. The sample consists of approximately 500,000 clones, approximately 88% of them appearing once. Specimen: PBMCs or T cells enriched from blood (not recorded which). The receptors derive from a woman aged 40-49 years who had recovered from COVID-19.

The chain has TRBV5-5 and TRBJ1-3; the D gene is possibly TRBD1 (6 bases). The CDR3 runs to 15 residues. Germline V lookup: CDR1 SGHKS, CDR2 YYEKEE (reference sequence). The V end lost 0 bases, the J end lost 2 bases, and 9 bases lay between the germline ends. The CDR3 is CASSLEGEAGNTIYF. As DNA, the CDR3 is TGTGCCAGCAGCTTGGAGGGGGAAGCTGGAAACACCATATATTTT.

CDR3 sequence: CASSSWKRGDDTIYF. DNA for the CDR3: TGCGCCAGCTCCTCTTGGAAACGGGGGGACGACACCATATATTTT. The genes are TRBV5-1 and TRBJ1-3, with D perhaps matching TRBD1 (5 bases). This CDR3 is 15 amino acids long. V was clipped by 7 bases and J by 8 bases, with 22 bases between them. Per germline, CDR1 SGHRS and CDR2 YFSETQ.

The gene calls are TRBV12-5 and TRBJ2-7; 7 bases map to TRBD1. Per germline, CDR1 LGHNT and CDR2 FRNRAP. The trim removed 5 bases at V and 4 bases at J, leaving 11 bases unmatched. CDR3 length: 15 amino acids. The CDR3 spells CASGTPTGPMYEQYF. The CDR3, as DNA: TGTGCTAGTGGTACCCCGACAGGGCCTATGTACGAGCAGTACTTC.

The chain has TRBV27 and TRBJ1-2; D is possibly TRBD1 (5 bases). Looked up from germline, CDR1 is MNHEY and CDR2 is SMNVEV (reference sequence). Trimming stripped 2 bases from V and 7 bases from J, with 8 bases between. The CDR3 consists of 12 residues. As DNA, the CDR3 is TGTGCCAGCAGTTTACAGGGAAGTGGCTACACCTTC. Its protein product is CASSLQGSGYTF.

The chain recombines TRBV6-6 with TRBJ2-1; 12 bases map to TRBD2. V lost 6 bases and J lost 8; bases outside the gene matches: 8. This CDR3 has 15 amino acids. CDR1 and CDR2 (germline): MNHNY, SVGAGI (reference sequence). Here the CDR3 DNA reads TGTGCCAGCAGGGGTACTAGCGGGAGGATCTATGAGCAGTTCTTC. The encoded protein is CASRGTSGRIYEQFF.

The chain employs TRBV5-1 and TRBJ1-6, with 8 bases fitting TRBD1. The CDR3 extends over 15 amino acids. The V gene end was trimmed by 4 bases and the J gene end by 8 bases; junction bases not matched to a gene: 8. The V gene's germline CDR1 is SGHRS and CDR2 YFSETQ. DNA for the CDR3: TGCGCCAGCAGCCCTGACAGGGGTCGGCATTCACCCCTCCACTTT. Amino acid sequence: CASSPDRGRHSPLHF.

The chain has TRBV19 and TRBJ2-3; 14 bases match TRBD2. Germline V gene data show CDR1 as LNHDA and CDR2 as SQIVND (reference sequence). The CDR3 length is 17 residues. Losses at the gene ends were 5 bases for V and 7 bases for J; bases not matched to a gene: 11. CDR3: CASSESTSGRGLNTQYF. CDR3 DNA sequence: TGTGCCAGTAGTGAATCGACTAGCGGGAGGGGGTTAAATACGCAGTATTTT.

The gene calls are TRBV6-5 and TRBJ2-7, with D possibly being TRBD2 (6 bases). CDR3 size: 14 residues. CDR1 and CDR2 from the germline V gene are MNHEY and SVGAGI. Deletions cut 4 bases from V and 1 base from J, with 11 bases between. This CDR3 reads CASSSSGTSYEQYF. The CDR3 DNA follows: TGTGCCAGCAGTTCCTCCGGGACTTCCTACGAGCAGTACTTC.

The CDR3 DNA is TGTGCCAGCAGTCGCCGCTTAACAGGGAACTATGGCTACACCTTC. Its protein product is CASSRRLTGNYGYTF. The chain carries TRBV6-5 and TRBJ1-2, with D maybe TRBD1 (6 bases). This CDR3 spans 15 amino acids. The V end lost 5 bases, the J end lost 2 bases, and 15 bases lay between the germline ends. CDR1 and CDR2 (germline): MNHEY, SVGAGI.

The V call is TRBV4-3, the J call TRBJ2-1, with 8 bases aligning to TRBD2. The germline gives CDR1 LGHNA, CDR2 YSLEER. The CDR3 consists of 16 residues. J gave up 6 bases and V 4 bases, and 11 bases lay outside the gene matches. The CDR3, as DNA: TGCGCCAGCAGCCCCACGGGGGGGAGGGCCTTCAATGAGCAGTTCTTC. It codes for CASSPTGGRAFNEQFF.

The V call is TRBV19, the J call TRBJ1-2, with 8 bases fitting TRBD1. The V segment lost 3 bases and the J segment 0 bases; nucleotides outside the gene matches: 3. The length of the CDR3 is 15 residues. Per germline, CDR1 LNHDA and CDR2 SQIVND (reference sequence). The CDR3 sequence: CASSMGTGTNYGYTF. The CDR3 DNA reads TGTGCCAGTAGTATGGGGACAGGAACTAACTATGGCTACACCTTC.

This clone was picked up a small number of times. The J gene is TRBJ2-1, the V gene TRBV10-1, with TRBD2 identical over 10 bases. The ends lost 2 bases at V and 6 bases at J; junction bases unmatched: 4. There are 15 residues in the CDR3. From germline, CDR1 is WNHNN and CDR2 SYGVQD (reference sequence). The CDR3 nucleotides read TGCGCCAGCAGTGAGCTAGCGGGAGTATTCAATGAGCAGTTCTTC. It encodes CASSELAGVFNEQFF.

The gene calls are TRBV5-1 and TRBJ1-2; the D gene is possibly TRBD1 (6 bases). The CDR3 is 15 residues long. CDR1 is SGHRS and CDR2 is YFSETQ in the germline V gene. V shed 3 bases and J shed 0 bases, with 12 bases lying between them. In nucleotides, the CDR3 is TGCGCCAGCAGCTCCTACAGGGCACCTAACTATGGCTACACCTTC. Amino acid sequence: CASSSYRAPNYGYTF.

CDR3 DNA sequence: TGTGCCAGCTCACCTCAACAGGGGATGAACACTGAAGCTTTCTTT. It codes for CASSPQQGMNTEAFF. This chain uses TRBV18 with TRBJ1-1, with 7 bases fitting TRBD1. The J segment lost 0 bases and the V segment lost 3 bases, leaving 4 bases of the junction unmatched. Germline V gene data show CDR1 as KGHSH and CDR2 as LQKENI. The CDR3 is 15 residues long.

The chain is built from TRBV4-1 and TRBJ2-7; 7 bases match TRBD2. The germline gives CDR1 MGHRA, CDR2 YSYEKL. CDR3 length equals 15 residues. V was clipped by 4 bases and J by 3 bases; unmatched bases: 9. In DNA form, the CDR3 reads TGCGCCAGCAGCCCTCGGGAGGTATCCATCTACGAGCAGTACTTC. This encodes CASSPREVSIYEQYF.

The rearrangement uses TRBV14 and TRBJ1-4; no clear D. The CDR3 consists of 13 residues. Trimming pared 4 bases from V and 7 bases from J, leaving 10 bases between. Germline V gene sequence: CDR1 SGHDN, CDR2 FVKESK. The CDR3 spells CASSLPRGEKLFF. In DNA form, the CDR3 reads TGTGCCAGCAGCCTCCCTCGGGGTGAAAAACTGTTTTTT.

The chain couples TRBV7-8 to TRBJ1-2, with D maybe TRBD1 (6 bases). The CDR3 length is 16 residues. V was shortened by 6 bases and J by 6 bases, with 23 bases between the two germline ends. Per the germline V gene, CDR1 is SGHVS and CDR2 is FQNEAQ. CDR3 region: CASRSLAWGGLDGYTF. The CDR3 coding sequence is TGTGCCAGCAGGAGCTTAGCGTGGGGGGGCCTAGATGGCTACACCTTC. Combining the CDR3 with reference TRBV7-8 and TRBJ1-2 gives the whole variable domain GAGVSQSPRYKVAKRGQDVALRCDPISGHVSLFWYQQALGQGPEFLTYFQNEAQLDKSGLPSDRFFAERPEGSVSTLKIQRTQQEDSAVYLCASRSLAWGGLDGYTFGSGTRLTVV.

The chain uses TRBV6-5 and TRBJ2-7, with 11 nucleotides matching TRBD1. Losses at the gene ends were 10 bases for V and 6 bases for J; bases not matched to a gene: 11. The germline V gene has CDR1 MNHEY and CDR2 SVGAGI. The CDR3 is made up of 14 amino acids. CDR3 bases: TGTGCCACCCTCCCGAGGACAGGGGGCACCGAGCAGTACTTC. This codes for CATLPRTGGTEQYF.

This clone was observed once. V and J are TRBV5-1 and TRBJ2-7, with 8 bases that match TRBD2. The CDR3 extends over 15 amino acids. V was pared by 0 bases and J by 4 bases, with 6 bases of the junction left unmatched. Germline assignment: CDR1 SGHRS and CDR2 YFSETQ. The CDR3 bases are TGCGCCAGCAGCTTGGCCGGCGGGGGGCGGTACGAGCAGTACTTC. This translates into CASSLAGGGRYEQYF.

This clone appeared a single time. V gene TRBV29-1 combines with J gene TRBJ2-2; D may be TRBD1 (5 bases). V lost 6 bases and J lost 0, with 23 bases in between. The germline CDR1 and CDR2 sequences are SQVTM and ANQGSEA. The CDR3 runs to 18 residues. The CDR3 here is CSVGDSRAFLANTGELFF. The CDR3 DNA reads TGCAGCGTAGGAGACAGTAGGGCTTTCCTCGCGAACACCGGGGAGCTGTTTTTT.

The genes are TRBV27 and TRBJ1-6, with D possibly TRBD1 on 5 matching bases. V was trimmed by 8 bases and J by 9 bases, leaving 8 bases between them. Germline V gene data show CDR1 as MNHEY and CDR2 as SMNVEV (reference sequence). CDR3 length: 11 residues. This CDR3 reads CASGAVSPLHF. The CDR3 DNA follows: TGTGCCAGCGGGGCAGTTTCACCCCTCCACTTT.

The chain is built from TRBV6-2 or TRBV6-3 and TRBJ2-7; 12 positions agree with TRBD2. Germline values: CDR1 MNHEY, CDR2 SVGEGT. This CDR3 is built from 16 residues. After removal of 2 bases from V and 5 bases from J, the junction contained 7 bases not matched to a gene. CDR3 sequence reads: CASSYPSGRVPDEQYF. For the CDR3, the DNA is TGTGCCAGCAGTTACCCTAGCGGGAGGGTCCCCGACGAGCAGTACTTC.

V usage is TRBV4-3 and J usage is TRBJ1-4; 8 nucleotides match TRBD1. Per the germline V gene, CDR1 is LGHNA and CDR2 is YSLEER. Trimming at V came to 4 bases and at J to 5 bases, leaving 6 bases not matched to a gene. The CDR3 has 15 amino acids. The CDR3 loop is CASSPRDRSNEKLFF. The DNA for the CDR3 is TGCGCCAGCAGCCCACGGGACAGGTCAAATGAAAAACTGTTTTTT.

The rearrangement links TRBV5-1 to TRBJ1-2, with 8 positions matching TRBD1. Unmatched junction bases numbered 10, after V lost 3 bases and J lost 0 bases. The CDR3 totals 17 residues. Germline V gene lookup returns CDR1 SGHRS and CDR2 YFSETQ. The CDR3 protein is CASSSIRGPDTNYGYTF. Here the CDR3 DNA reads TGCGCCAGCAGCTCAATCAGGGGGCCCGATACTAACTATGGCTACACCTTC.

The chain is built from TRBV4-1 and TRBJ2-1; 9 positions agree with TRBD2. Looked up from germline, CDR1 is MGHRA and CDR2 is YSYEKL. The CDR3 covers 17 residues. Trimming removed 0 bases from V and 4 bases from J; junction bases left unmatched: 7. The CDR3 loop reads CASSQEPSGRLYNEQFF. In nucleotides, the CDR3 is TGCGCCAGCAGCCAAGAACCCAGCGGGAGGTTATACAATGAGCAGTTCTTC.

The chain recombines TRBV7-2 with TRBJ1-2, with 10 bases aligning to TRBD1. V shed 2 bases, J shed 2 bases, and the junction held 5 bases outside the gene matches. The length of the CDR3 is 16 residues. CDR1 and CDR2 from the germline V gene are SGHTA and FQGNSA. The CDR3 nucleotides read TGTGCCAGCAGCTTACTGGGACAGGGGACCAACTATGGCTACACCTTC. Translation: CASSLLGQGTNYGYTF.

This rearrangement joins TRBV6-2 or TRBV6-3 to TRBJ2-5, with TRBD2 matching 11 bases. Germline CDR1 is MNHEY and CDR2 is SVGEGT. J lost 4 bases, V lost 0 bases, and 4 bases had no gene match. The CDR3 is made up of 16 amino acids. CDR3 nucleotides: TGTGCCAGCAGTTACTCTACTAGCGGGGGTGGAGAGACCCAGTACTTC. Translation: CASSYSTSGGGETQYF.

CDR3 in amino acids: CSVSGVLNTEAFF. CDR3 in DNA: TGCAGCGTTTCAGGGGTTCTGAACACTGAAGCTTTCTTT. This chain connects TRBV29-1 to TRBJ1-1, with a weak D call TRBD1 (6 bases). The CDR3 covers 13 residues. Trimming pared 5 bases from V and 0 bases from J, leaving 10 bases between. CDR1 and CDR2 (germline): SQVTM, ANQGSEA.

The rearrangement links TRBV7-2 to TRBJ2-1; 9 bases are shared with TRBD2. Germline CDR1 and CDR2: SGHTA and FQGNSA. This CDR3 is 14 amino acids long. The V and J ends lost 3 bases and 8 bases, in that order; junction bases with no gene match: 5. The CDR3 here is CASSFGGRGDEQFF. CDR3 in DNA: TGTGCCAGCAGCTTCGGCGGGAGGGGGGATGAGCAGTTCTTC.

V and J are TRBV2 and TRBJ1-2; the D gene is possibly TRBD1 (5 bases). Germline V gene sequence: CDR1 SNHLY, CDR2 FYNNEI. The CDR3 is 13 residues long. The V end lost 5 bases, the J end lost 3 bases, and 10 bases lay between the germline ends. CDR3: CASSQGNHYGYTF. The CDR3 nucleotides are TGTGCCAGCAGTCAGGGAAACCACTATGGCTACACCTTC.